These 18 T cell receptor beta chains were all obtained from the same sample, sequenced in a study of shared clonotypes between healthy human individuals. Produced via immunoSEQ multiplex PCR; TCRdb's table is partial and in-frame only. The repertoire has 730,000 or so clones, 72% of them found once; the top ten carry approximately 1.8%. Sequences were obtained from memory CD4+ T cells sorted from blood. As for subset: CD45RA-negative fraction. The receptors here all came from a woman aged 30 to 39 in good health.

The genes are TRBV7-2 and TRBJ1-5; TRBD1 agrees at 9 bases. Trimming removed 5 bases from V and 6 bases from J; junction bases left unmatched: 11. The germline V gene has CDR1 SGHTA and CDR2 FQGNSA. The CDR3 is 16 amino acids. CDR3 in amino acids: CASSPEQGANSQPQHF. The CDR3 nucleotides are TGTGCCAGCAGCCCCGAACAGGGGGCGAATAGTCAGCCCCAGCATTTT.

This chain links TRBV28 with TRBJ2-1; TRBD2 matches 7 bases. Germline assignment: CDR1 MDHEN and CDR2 SYDVKM. The CDR3 runs 18 residues. V lost 3 bases to trimming and J lost 8 bases; unmatched junction nucleotides: 19. The DNA of the CDR3 is TGTGCCAGCAGTTTCCATCGAATAGGTAGGGCTAGCGGCTATGAGCAGTTCTTC. Protein product: CASSFHRIGRASGYEQFF.

This clone appeared a few times. The chain uses TRBV10-2 and TRBJ2-1, with 9 positions matching TRBD2. Losses at the gene ends were 4 bases for V and 3 bases for J; bases not matched to a gene: 4. The germline V gene encodes CDR1 WSHSY and CDR2 SAAADI. The CDR3 consists of 15 residues. The CDR3: CASSVSSGVYNEQFF. CDR3 nucleotide sequence: TGCGCCAGCAGTGTGTCTAGCGGGGTCTACAATGAGCAGTTCTTC.

The CDR3 is CASSVDPDGRYGYTF. Here the CDR3 DNA reads TGTGCCAGCAGCGTAGATCCGGACGGACGCTATGGCTACACCTTC. This sequence joins TRBV9 and TRBJ1-2; D is unresolved. Deletions cut 0 bases from V and 4 bases from J, with 13 bases between. Germline V CDR1 and CDR2: SGDLS, YYNGEE. The length of the CDR3 is 15 residues.

The chain recombines TRBV28 with TRBJ2-7, with a tentative D call TRBD2 (5 bases). Between the trimmed V and J ends, which lost 7 bases and 4 bases, there was a span of 14 bases. The CDR3 is 13 amino acids. Germline V gene lookup returns CDR1 MDHEN and CDR2 SYDVKM. The DNA of the CDR3 is TGTGCCAGCAACGAGGGTTTTGTGTACGAGCAGTACTTC. Residues: CASNEGFVYEQYF.

The chain joins TRBV25-1 to TRBJ2-1; no clear D. The ends were cut back, 1 base at V and 6 bases at J, with 19 bases in the middle. CDR3 length: 17 amino acids. CDR1 and CDR2 (germline): MGHDK, SYGVNS. CDR3 region: CASSESNPEGGFNEQFF. In DNA, the CDR3 is TGTGCCAGCAGTGAATCGAACCCAGAAGGTGGGTTCAATGAGCAGTTCTTC.

The V gene is TRBV6-6, the J gene TRBJ1-1; 7 bases fit TRBD1. J lost 1 base, V lost 6 bases, and 8 bases had no gene match. The CDR3 is 15 residues long. Germline V gives CDR1 MNHNY, CDR2 SVGAGI (reference sequence). The CDR3 coding sequence is TGTGCCAGCAGGCCAGGACAGGAGACGAACACTGAAGCTTTCTTT. Residues: CASRPGQETNTEAFF.

The chain recombines TRBV10-3 with TRBJ2-7; D not resolved. V lost 3 bases and J 4 bases, leaving 4 bases between the germline ends. CDR3 length: 11 amino acids. Germline V gene sequence: CDR1 ENHRY, CDR2 SYGVKD. The CDR3 protein is CAISERYEQYF. For the CDR3, the DNA is TGTGCCATCAGTGAAAGGTACGAGCAGTACTTC.

The V call is TRBV6-5, the J call TRBJ2-7; D is undetermined. CDR1 is MNHEY and CDR2 is SVGAGI in the germline V gene. This CDR3 has 12 amino acids. V was pared by 6 bases and J by 6 bases, with 12 bases between. CDR3 sequence: CASSSWSGEQYF. CDR3 sequence (DNA): TGTGCCAGCAGCTCTTGGTCCGGCGAGCAGTACTTC.

V gene TRBV6-1 combines with J gene TRBJ2-3; D unresolved. The germline CDR1 and CDR2 sequences are MNHNS and SASEGT. Trimming cost V 6 bases and J 0 bases, with 7 bases left between them. This CDR3 comprises 13 residues. CDR3 sequence reads: CASRTTSTDTQYF. CDR3 coding DNA: TGTGCCAGCAGGACCACTAGCACAGATACGCAGTATTTT.

This clone was counted only a few times. The rearrangement joins TRBV28 to TRBJ1-1; D not resolved. V dropped 7 bases and J dropped 0 bases, with 3 bases sitting between them. Germline V gene lookup returns CDR1 MDHEN and CDR2 SYDVKM. The CDR3 is 11 residues long. The chain's CDR3 is CASIVNTEAFF. The CDR3 coding sequence is TGTGCCAGCATAGTGAACACTGAAGCTTTCTTT.

V usage is TRBV30 and J usage is TRBJ2-7, with 9 bases lining up with TRBD1. The V segment lost 5 bases and the J segment 3 bases; nucleotides outside the gene matches: 5. Per germline, CDR1 GTSNPN and CDR2 SVGIG (reference sequence). CDR3 length: 13 amino acids. CDR3 bases: TGTGCCTGGGCCGGGACAGGGCTCTACGAGCAGTACTTC. This codes for CAWAGTGLYEQYF.

CDR3 coding DNA: TGTGCCAGCACCAGGGTGGCGGGGGCCAAGTCTGGAAACACCATATATTTT. Protein: CASTRVAGAKSGNTIYF. The V and J genes are TRBV21-1 and TRBJ1-3. TRBV21-1 is labeled a pseudogene. The CDR3 contains 17 residues.

This clone was detected only a few times. The V call is TRBV18, the J call TRBJ1-1, with 7 bases matching TRBD1. The germline gives CDR1 KGHSH, CDR2 LQKENI. With 4 bases clipped from V and 6 bases from J, the junction kept 8 bases outside the gene matches. CDR3 length equals 14 residues. Written as DNA, the CDR3 is TGTGCCAGCTCACTACAGGGGAATATCGCTGAAGCTTTCTTT. Protein: CASSLQGNIAEAFF.

The chain employs TRBV4-1 and TRBJ2-7, with D perhaps matching TRBD2 (8 bases). The length of the CDR3 is 19 residues. Trimming pared 0 bases from V and 4 bases from J, leaving 25 bases between. In germline, CDR1 is MGHRA, CDR2 YSYEKL. The CDR3 region has the DNA TGCGCCAGCAGCCAAGATCGGGGGGGACAGATCGATCCTAGGTACGAGCAGTACTTC. Its protein product is CASSQDRGGQIDPRYEQYF.

J is TRBJ2-7 and V is TRBV6-6; TRBD1 matches 7 bases. V lost 5 bases and J lost 5; bases outside the gene matches: 6. The length of the CDR3 is 13 residues. Germline CDR1 is MNHNY and CDR2 is SVGAGI (reference sequence). This chain's CDR3 is CASSKQGSHEQYF. The CDR3 bases are TGTGCCAGCAGTAAACAGGGGTCCCACGAGCAGTACTTC.

This chain joins TRBV19 and TRBJ1-5; D is uncertain. The CDR3 sequence is 16 residues long. Trimming pared 8 bases from V and 0 bases from J, leaving 17 bases between. From germline, CDR1 is LNHDA and CDR2 SQIVND (reference sequence). The CDR3 DNA is TGTGCCAGTGACCCGGGCAGAAGTAATAGCAATCAGCCCCAGCATTTT. Encoded protein: CASDPGRSNSNQPQHF.

The chain employs TRBV10-3 and TRBJ2-2; D gene uncertain. Germline V gene data show CDR1 as ENHRY and CDR2 as SYGVKD. Trimming removed 0 bases at V and 7 bases at J, with 6 bases between. CDR3 size: 13 residues. The CDR3 DNA is TGTGCCATCAGTGAGTCGAGAAGCGGGGAGCTGTTTTTT. Translated, it gives CAISESRSGELFF.